The clone carrying this T cell receptor beta chain was seen many times. The data derive from a study of T-cell memory formation after mild COVID-19. TCRdb processed the 5' RACE reads anew with MiXCR; each CDR3 protein has one entry. The profile covers around 53,000 distinct CDR3 sequences, with 9% to 15% appearing a single time and under 30% taken by the ten largest. Germline V gives CDR1 LNHNV, CDR2 YYDKDF (reference sequence). The CDR3 has 15 residues. Trimming removed 5 bases from V and 6 bases from J, with 17 bases in between. The TCR comes from a man aged 18 to 35 who had mild COVID-19 (a few samples of this study predate the infection). Cell type and time point are not known. The sample consisted of PBMCs or a T cell subset sorted from them (not recorded which). The rearrangement links TRBV15 to TRBJ1-5, with D maybe TRBD1 (5 bases). CDR3 sequence reads: CATSRAPSGGQPQHF. In nucleotides, the CDR3 is TGTGCCACCAGCCGAGCTCCTAGTGGGGGTCAGCCCCAGCATTTT.